This T cell receptor (beta chain) was sequenced during a study of hypomethylating agent response in myelodysplastic syndrome. For the study at large: Either azacitidine (about 70% of the 11) or decitabine (3 of 11) was given.

TCRdb's table, derived via immunoSEQ multiplex PCR, lists solely in-frame clones and lacks some. The sample gives some 5,000 clones, over 65% of which show up once; 11% is in the top ten. This CDR3 spans 13 amino acids. Germline V lookup: CDR1 MNHEY, CDR2 SVGAGI. V was shortened by 2 bases and J by 3 bases, with 8 bases between the two germline ends. The gene calls are TRBV6-5 and TRBJ2-7; tentative D call: TRBD2 (5 bases). The material was bone marrow, obtained before or after starting hypomethylating agent treatment for myelodysplastic syndrome (not recorded which). This TCR was sampled from a human donor with myelodysplastic syndrome. The CDR3 nucleotides are TGTGCCAGCAGTTACGCGGCGGGCTACGAGCAGTACTTC. This gives the protein CASSYAAGYEQYF.